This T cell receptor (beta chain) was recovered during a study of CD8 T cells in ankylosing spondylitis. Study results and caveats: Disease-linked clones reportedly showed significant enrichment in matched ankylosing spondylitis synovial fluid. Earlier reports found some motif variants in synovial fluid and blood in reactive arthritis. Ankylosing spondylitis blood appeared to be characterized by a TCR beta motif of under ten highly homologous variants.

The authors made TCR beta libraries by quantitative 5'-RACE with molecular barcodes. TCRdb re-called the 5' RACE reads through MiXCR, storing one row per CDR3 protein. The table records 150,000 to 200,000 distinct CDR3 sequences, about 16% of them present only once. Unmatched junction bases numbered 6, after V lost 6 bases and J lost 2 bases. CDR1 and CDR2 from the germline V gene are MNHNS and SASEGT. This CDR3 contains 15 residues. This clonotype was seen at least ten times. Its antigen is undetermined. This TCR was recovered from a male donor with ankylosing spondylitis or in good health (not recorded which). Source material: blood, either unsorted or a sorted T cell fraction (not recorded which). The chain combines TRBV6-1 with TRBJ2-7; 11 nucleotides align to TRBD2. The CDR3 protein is CASSHSSGGAYEQYF. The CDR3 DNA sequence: TGTGCCAGCAGCCATAGTAGCGGGGGGGCCTACGAGCAGTACTTC.